The 25 T cell receptor beta chains presented below share a single source sample, sequenced in a study of regulatory T cells in long-lasting Graves disease (dated by TCRdb to the early 2020s). The sample's time point label is to be understood as: newly diagnosed GD, antithyroid drugs for less than 3 months. For both TCR sequencing and RNA sequencing, RNA was extracted from PBMCs using TRIzol. The library was produced with multiplex PCR. Sequencing used an Illumina HiSeq 4000. CDR3 regions were amplified by Arm-PCR with iRepertoire HTBI primers to construct TCR beta libraries. TCRdb reran the public reads through fastp at Q25 and MiXCR, keeping productive beta chains. When rows share a CDR3 protein, they turn into one entry using the most common DNA and genes. The sample table holds approximately 400,000 distinct CDR3 sequences, of which 14% to 15% were seen once. The ten largest account for over 15% of the sample.

The same specimen was also included in a second study, on T cells in Graves' hyperthyroidism and ophthalmopathy.

The sample was peripheral blood mononuclear cells (PBMCs), taken at new diagnosis, from a patient treated with antithyroid drugs. Receptors originate from a young woman with Graves disease. Donor details come from another sample of the same person, matched by shared clones.

This clonotype occurred a few times. The rearrangement joins TRBV9 to TRBJ2-1; TRBD2 agrees at 8 bases. Germline V gene lookup returns CDR1 SGDLS and CDR2 YYNGEE. The V and J ends lost 6 bases and 10 bases, in that order; junction bases with no gene match: 12. The CDR3 contains 14 residues. In nucleotides, the CDR3 is TGTGCCAGCACCCCCCGGGAGGGGTCAGGCGAGCAGTTCTTC. It encodes CASTPREGSGEQFF.

This chain connects TRBV14 to TRBJ2-7, with 11 bases identical to TRBD2. Germline V gives CDR1 SGHDN, CDR2 FVKESK. V trimming: 4 bases; J trimming: 7 bases; junction bases outside the gene matches: 9. This CDR3 contains 15 residues. The CDR3 bases are TGTGCCAGCAGCCCCTTTAGCGGGAGGGCCTGGGAGCAGTACTTC. Amino acid sequence: CASSPFSGRAWEQYF.

This sequence joins TRBV20-1 and TRBJ2-7; 9 bases map to TRBD2. This CDR3 has 14 residues. The germline V gene has CDR1 DFQATT and CDR2 SNEGSKA (reference sequence). CDR3 bases: TGCATTGCCCGAGTAGCGGGAGATTTTTACGAGCAGTACTTC. This encodes CIARVAGDFYEQYF.

In its sample, this clonotype was seen a few times. The CDR3 DNA reads TGTGCCAGCGGCCCAGACCCGATCAGTGTCTACGAGCAGTACTTC. The encoded protein is CASGPDPISVYEQYF. The chain recombines TRBV11-1 with TRBJ2-7; D is unresolved. With 8 bases removed from V and 3 bases from J, the gap between germline ends came to 20 bases. Germline V gives CDR1 SGHAT, CDR2 FQDESV (reference sequence). CDR3 length equals 15 residues.

The chain links TRBV11-2 to TRBJ2-5; 8 nucleotides agree with TRBD2. The V segment lost 1 base and the J segment 4 bases; nucleotides outside the gene matches: 5. From germline, CDR1 is SGHAT and CDR2 FQNNGV. The CDR3 is made up of 15 amino acids. In DNA, the CDR3 is TGTGCCAGCAGCTTAGCGGGAGGGCCCACAGAGACCCAGTACTTC. This sequence encodes CASSLAGGPTETQYF.

This clonotype came up a few times. CDR3 sequence (DNA): TGTGCCAGCAGCCTAAGTACAGGGTATAACCCTGAAGCTTTCTTT. It codes for CASSLSTGYNPEAFF. The chain carries TRBV7-8 and TRBJ1-1; the D gene is possibly TRBD1 (6 bases). Germline loops: CDR1 SGHVS, CDR2 FQNEAQ. V lost 5 bases and J 6 bases, leaving 19 bases between the germline ends. The length of the CDR3 is 15 residues. Variable domain in full (rest from reference TRBV7-8 and TRBJ1-1): GAGVSQSPRYKVAKRGQDVALRCDPISGHVSLFWYQQALGQGPEFLTYFQNEAQLDKSGLPSDRFFAERPEGSVSTLKIQRTQQEDSAVYLCASSLSTGYNPEAFFGQGTRLTVV.

This rearrangement joins TRBV12-3 or TRBV12-4 to TRBJ2-1, with TRBD2 as a possible D gene (5 bases). The V end lost 1 base, the J end lost 0 bases, and 10 bases lay between the germline ends. This CDR3 comprises 16 residues. The CDR3 sequence is CASSLGLTGSYNEQFF. The CDR3 DNA reads as TGTGCCAGCAGTTTAGGACTAACTGGCTCCTACAATGAGCAGTTCTTC.

J is TRBJ2-7 and V is TRBV3-1; the D is unclear. Germline V gene sequence: CDR1 LGHDT, CDR2 YNNKEL (reference sequence). The germline V and J ends were trimmed by 1 base and 1 base, with 11 bases remaining between them. This CDR3 is built from 15 residues. As DNA, the CDR3 is TGTGCCAGCAGCCAAGGTTTGGACCAATCCTACGAGCAGTACTTC. It yields the protein CASSQGLDQSYEQYF.

This clonotype was counted ten times or more. The chain links TRBV28 to TRBJ1-1; D is ambiguous. Between the trimmed V and J ends, which lost 2 bases and 0 bases, there was a span of 13 bases. Looked up from germline, CDR1 is MDHEN and CDR2 is SYDVKM. This CDR3 comprises 16 residues. Here the CDR3 reads CASSLQGGGLNTEAFF. The DNA for the CDR3 is TGTGCCAGCAGTTTACAAGGCGGCGGCCTGAACACTGAAGCTTTCTTT.

The V and J genes are TRBV9 and TRBJ2-3; either TRBD1 or TRBD2 may supply D (5 bases each). Germline V gene data show CDR1 as SGDLS and CDR2 as YYNGEE. The CDR3 length is 16 residues. The ends were cut back, 3 bases at V and 2 bases at J, with 16 bases in the middle. CDR3 in DNA: TGTGCCAGCAGCGGATACCGATCCGGGACCACAGATACGCAGTATTTT. Its protein is CASSGYRSGTTDTQYF.

This clonotype has only a few counts. Since the CDR3 does not end with the conserved phenylalanine or tryptophan, this likely comes from a read error. The chain uses TRBV2 and TRBJ2-4; D not certain. The length of the CDR3 is 16 residues. The germline V gene encodes CDR1 SNHLY and CDR2 FYNNEI. The V end was cut by 3 bases, the J end by 0 bases, with 12 bases between. The CDR3 DNA is TGTGCCAGCAGTGATACTCGGCGGATAGCCAAAAACATTCAGTACCTC. Amino acids: CASSDTRRIAKNIQYL.

This clonotype occurred many times. The V gene is TRBV28, the J gene TRBJ1-5; possibly TRBD1 for D (6 bases). CDR1 is MDHEN and CDR2 is SYDVKM in the germline V gene. The CDR3 contains 14 residues. Deletions cut 6 bases from V and 0 bases from J, with 9 bases between. DNA for the CDR3: TGTGCCAGCAGGACGGACAGTAGCAATCAGCCCCAGCATTTT. Its protein product is CASRTDSSNQPQHF.

In its sample, this clonotype was seen many times. The genes are TRBV20-1 and TRBJ2-3; 8 bases fit TRBD2. J was trimmed by 3 bases and V by 5 bases; bases with no gene match: 7. The CDR3 extends over 14 amino acids. Germline V lookup: CDR1 DFQATT, CDR2 SNEGSKA (reference sequence). The CDR3 DNA reads as TGCAGTGCTTTTAGCGGGACATGGACAGATACGCAGTATTTT. Amino acid sequence: CSAFSGTWTDTQYF.

The CDR3 DNA sequence: TGTGCCTGGAGTGGAGGAAACACCATATATTTT. Its translation is CAWSGGNTIYF. This chain joins TRBV30 and TRBJ1-3; unclear D gene. The CDR3 is 11 residues long. Germline lookup yields CDR1 GTSNPN and CDR2 SVGIG (reference sequence). Trimming shortened V by 1 base and J by 4 bases, and 2 bases separated the two germline ends.

The chain has TRBV24-1 and TRBJ1-5; the D gene is possibly TRBD1 (5 bases). Germline values: CDR1 KGHDR, CDR2 SFDVKD. The CDR3 runs 16 residues. The germline V and J ends were trimmed by 5 bases and 0 bases, with 13 bases remaining between them. The CDR3 nucleotides read TGTGCCACCAGTGGAGGACGGGGCTATAGCAATCAGCCCCAGCATTTT. Its translation: CATSGGRGYSNQPQHF.

The chain recombines TRBV24-1 with TRBJ2-3; 11 bases align to TRBD1. V shed 11 bases, J shed 2 bases, and the junction held 14 bases outside the gene matches. This CDR3 is 17 amino acids long. Germline-derived CDR1 and CDR2 are KGHDR and SFDVKD. This CDR3 is CASSGQGVPPFTDTQYF. The CDR3 bases are TGTGCCAGTTCGGGACAGGGGGTCCCACCCTTCACAGATACGCAGTATTTT.

This clonotype turned up a few times. The rearrangement uses TRBV15 and TRBJ2-7; D gene uncertain. This CDR3 region has 15 residues. V lost 0 bases, J lost 3 bases, and 12 bases lay in between. Looked up from germline, CDR1 is LNHNV and CDR2 is YYDKDF (reference sequence). The CDR3: CATSRDLAVIYEQYF. CDR3 in DNA: TGTGCCACCAGCAGAGATCTCGCGGTCATCTACGAGCAGTACTTC. Together with reference TRBV15 and TRBJ2-7, the CDR3 gives the full variable domain: DAMVIQNPRYQVTQFGKPVTLSCSQTLNHNVMYWYQQKSSQAPKLLFHYYDKDFNNEADTPDNFQSRRPNTSFCFLDIRSPGLGDTAMYLCATSRDLAVIYEQYFGPGTRLTVT.

This clonotype was detected a few times. The chain employs TRBV5-1 and TRBJ2-5; the D is unclear. V was trimmed by 4 bases and J by 4 bases, leaving 5 bases between them. Germline V gives CDR1 SGHRS, CDR2 YFSETQ. CDR3 size: 11 residues. CDR3: CASSVSETQYF. In DNA form, the CDR3 reads TGCGCCAGCAGCGTATCAGAGACCCAGTACTTC.

This clonotype was seen many times. The chain couples TRBV5-4 to TRBJ1-2; D might be TRBD1 (6 bases). The CDR3 spans 16 residues. Looked up from germline, CDR1 is SGHNT and CDR2 is YYREEE (reference sequence). Trimming stripped 4 bases from V and 2 bases from J, with 18 bases between. The CDR3, as DNA: TGTGCCAGCAGCCCGCCAGGGGCAGGGGCGAACTATGGCTACACCTTC. Protein product: CASSPPGAGANYGYTF.

This clonotype has ten or more counts. The V gene is TRBV20-1, the J gene TRBJ1-5; 9 positions match TRBD1. Germline lookup yields CDR1 DFQATT and CDR2 SNEGSKA (reference sequence). This CDR3 spans 13 amino acids. J gave up 11 bases and V 7 bases, and 12 bases lay outside the gene matches. The DNA for the CDR3 is TGCAGTGGCATACAGGGGGCCTTAACGGCCCAGCATTTT. This gives the protein CSGIQGALTAQHF.

The CDR3 loop reads CATSRRSGGREQFF. CDR3 bases: TGTGCCACCAGCAGACGGTCTGGCGGTCGGGAGCAGTTCTTC. This rearrangement joins TRBV15 to TRBJ2-1; D gene unclear. Germline-derived CDR1 and CDR2 are LNHNV and YYDKDF (reference sequence). The ends were cut back, 2 bases at V and 10 bases at J, with 15 bases in the middle. The CDR3 has 14 residues.

This clonotype was seen only a few times. The V call is TRBV10-1, the J call TRBJ2-3; TRBD2 matches at 10 bases. The CDR3 sequence is 18 residues long. CDR1 and CDR2 (germline): WNHNN, SYGVQD (reference sequence). Trimming cost V 7 bases and J 2 bases; bases outside gene matches: 15. The chain's CDR3 is CASTSSGTSVSITDTQYF. The DNA of the CDR3 is TGCGCCAGCACCTCCTCCGGGACTAGCGTTTCCATCACAGATACGCAGTATTTT.

This rearrangement joins TRBV7-2 to TRBJ2-3; 7 bases align to TRBD2. Germline V lookup: CDR1 SGHTA, CDR2 FQGNSA. J gave up 4 bases and V 1 base, and 5 bases lay outside the gene matches. The CDR3 is 15 residues long. This chain's CDR3 is CASSLVEAGADTQYF. For the CDR3, the DNA is TGTGCCAGCAGCTTAGTGGAGGCGGGAGCAGATACGCAGTATTTT.

This clonotype was counted ten times or more. This rearrangement joins TRBV3-1 to TRBJ1-6; 7 bases map to TRBD1. Germline-derived CDR1 and CDR2 are LGHDT and YNNKEL (reference sequence). Unmatched junction bases numbered 10, after V lost 0 bases and J lost 11 bases. The CDR3 spans 16 residues. The CDR3 DNA is TGTGCCAGCAGCCAAGATCTCGCGACAGGGTGGCCACCCCTCCACTTT. Its translation is CASSQDLATGWPPLHF.

This clonotype showed up many times. DNA of the CDR3: TGTGCCAGCAGCGTAGGGGAGGGAAGTACACACGAGCAGTACTTC. Translating gives CASSVGEGSTHEQYF. This rearrangement joins TRBV9 to TRBJ2-7; 7 bases match TRBD2. After removal of 0 bases from V and 5 bases from J, the junction contained 8 bases not matched to a gene. CDR1 SGDLS and CDR2 YYNGEE come from the germline V gene. The CDR3 is 15 residues long. Drawing the rest from reference TRBV9 and TRBJ2-7, the complete variable domain is DSGVTQTPKHLITATGQRVTLRCSPRSGDLSVYWYQQSLDQGLQFLIQYYNGEERAKGNILERFSAQQFPDLHSELNLSSLELGDSALYFCASSVGEGSTHEQYFGPGTRLTVT.